A selection of T cell receptor beta chains follows, all from one sample in a study of cytomegalovirus exposure and HLA in healthy donors. The data were produced by immunoSEQ multiplex PCR, yet TCRdb's version contains in-frame clones alone and is incomplete. This table has roughly 100,000 clones, 83% appearing once. Specimen: PBMCs. The receptors here all came from a man aged 18-30 years in good health and CMV-seronegative. Both conserved end residues are part of each CDR3. The D gene is left open where the match is weak. Clone size is not always given. Where it is, it says once, few, many or a class for expanded clones.

V: TRBV19; size: NA; D: NA; J: TRBJ2-1; CDR3: CAIRSPSSSYNEQFF; DNA: TGTGCCATCCGCTCACCCTCGAGCTCCTACAATGAGCAGTTCTTC
V: TRBV14; size: NA; D: TRBD2; J: TRBJ2-7; CDR3: CASSQGIGAGGPYEQYF; DNA: TGTGCCAGCAGCCAAGGAATTGGAGCGGGAGGCCCCTACGAGCAGTACTTC
V: TRBV5-4; size: NA; D: NA; J: TRBJ2-1; CDR3: CASSVELDEQFF; DNA: TGTGCCAGCAGCGTGGAGCTCGATGAGCAGTTCTTC
V: TRBV19; size: NA; D: NA; J: TRBJ2-2; CDR3: CASSIPQGANTGELFF; DNA: TGTGCCAGTAGTATCCCCCAGGGCGCGAACACCGGGGAGCTGTTTTTT
V: TRBV28; size: NA; D: TRBD1; J: TRBJ1-6; CDR3: CAGNRGISPLHF; DNA: TGTGCAGGGAACAGGGGCATCTCACCCCTCCACTTT
V: TRBV6-1; size: NA; D: TRBD2; J: TRBJ2-1; CDR3: CASSESSGASGSRDNEQFF; DNA: TGTGCCAGCAGTGAATCCTCCGGGGCTAGCGGGAGCCGGGACAATGAGCAGTTCTTC
V: TRBV5-5; size: medium-sized; D: TRBD1; J: TRBJ2-7; CDR3: CASRPAPTGGYEQYF; DNA: TGTGCCAGCAGACCGGCCCCGACAGGGGGGTACGAGCAGTACTTC
V: TRBV7-9; size: NA; D: TRBD1; J: TRBJ2-5; CDR3: CASSQVAGGETQYF; DNA: TGTGCCAGCAGCCAAGTGGCAGGGGGCGAGACCCAGTACTTC
V: TRBV6-6; size: NA; D: TRBD1; J: TRBJ1-5; CDR3: CASSRGTGASKGPQHF; DNA: TGTGCCAGCAGTAGGGGGACAGGGGCGTCAAAGGGACCCCAGCATTTT
V: TRBV27; size: NA; D: TRBD1; J: TRBJ2-2; CDR3: CASSSTGVIGELFF; DNA: TGTGCCAGCAGTTCCACAGGGGTGATCGGGGAGCTGTTTTTT
V: TRBV11-3; size: NA; D: NA; J: TRBJ1-1; CDR3: CASSTIRGGTTEAFF; DNA: TGTGCCAGCAGCACGATAAGGGGAGGGACCACTGAAGCTTTCTTT
V: TRBV5-1; size: NA; D: TRBD1; J: TRBJ2-7; CDR3: CASRTGGESFHEQYF; DNA: TGCGCCAGCCGGACAGGGGGCGAATCGTTCCACGAGCAGTACTTC
V: TRBV7-9; size: NA; D: TRBD1; J: TRBJ1-4; CDR3: CSSTQGASNEKLFF; DNA: TGTTCCAGCACCCAGGGGGCCTCGAATGAAAAACTGTTTTTT
V: TRBV19; size: NA; D: NA; J: TRBJ2-5; CDR3: CASSGSGRGETQYF; DNA: TGTGCCAGTAGTGGTAGCGGCAGAGGGGAGACCCAGTACTTC
V: TRBV19; size: once; D: TRBD2; J: TRBJ2-3; CDR3: CASSIVPAGITDTQYF; DNA: TGTGCCAGTAGTATAGTTCCAGCGGGAATCACAGATACGCAGTATTTT
V: TRBV4-1; size: once; D: NA; J: TRBJ2-2; CDR3: CASSQDDTIPSRELFF; DNA: TGCGCCAGCAGCCAAGATGATACAATCCCCTCGAGGGAGCTGTTTTTT
V: TRBV28; size: NA; D: NA; J: TRBJ2-1; CDR3: CASRSAAPLAQEGEQFF; DNA: TGTGCCAGCAGATCTGCAGCTCCGCTAGCCCAAGAAGGGGAGCAGTTCTTC
V: TRBV6-6; size: NA; D: TRBD1; J: TRBJ1-1; CDR3: CASRISWTGNTEAFF; DNA: TGTGCCAGCAGAATCAGCTGGACAGGGAACACTGAAGCTTTCTTT
V: TRBV9; size: NA; D: TRBD2; J: TRBJ2-3; CDR3: CASSEGTSGRVTDTQYF; DNA: TGTGCCAGCAGCGAGGGGACTAGCGGGAGGGTCACAGATACGCAGTATTTT
V: TRBV11-2; size: once; D: NA; J: TRBJ2-3; CDR3: CASSLENRGTDTQYF; DNA: TGTGCCAGCAGCTTAGAGAATCGGGGCACAGATACGCAGTATTTT
V: TRBV13; size: NA; D: TRBD1; J: TRBJ2-7; CDR3: CASSYTGDYEQYF; DNA: TGTGCCAGCAGCTATACAGGGGACTACGAGCAGTACTTC
V: TRBV28; size: NA; D: NA; J: TRBJ2-1; CDR3: CASSFFSGMNNEQFF; DNA: TGTGCCAGCAGTTTTTTTAGCGGAATGAACAATGAGCAGTTCTTC
V: TRBV11-3; size: NA; D: NA; J: TRBJ2-3; CDR3: CASSFGTDSRTDTQYF; DNA: TGTGCCAGCAGCTTCGGGACGGACAGCAGAACAGATACGCAGTATTTT
V: TRBV7-9; size: NA; D: TRBD2; J: TRBJ2-1; CDR3: CASSLGLVQNEQFF; DNA: TGTGCCAGCAGCTTGGGACTAGTGCAAAATGAGCAGTTCTTC
V: TRBV16; size: NA; D: NA; J: TRBJ2-7; CDR3: CASSQSRREQYF; DNA: TGTGCCAGCAGCCAATCGAGGCGCGAGCAGTACTTC
V: TRBV10-1; size: NA; D: NA; J: TRBJ2-2; CDR3: CASSDPGSPGELFF; DNA: TGCGCCAGCAGTGACCCTGGGAGCCCCGGGGAGCTGTTTTTT
V: TRBV18; size: NA; D: NA; J: TRBJ2-1; CDR3: CASSPPGTFQNEQFF; DNA: TGTGCCAGCTCACCTCCAGGGACATTTCAAAATGAGCAGTTCTTC
V: TRBV9; size: once; D: TRBD2; J: TRBJ2-7; CDR3: CASSVGTGGAEQYF; DNA: TGTGCCAGCAGCGTAGGGACGGGGGGAGCCGAGCAGTACTTC
V: TRBV6-6; size: NA; D: TRBD2; J: TRBJ2-7; CDR3: CASSYPSGSSYEQYF; DNA: TGTGCCAGCAGTTACCCTAGCGGGAGCTCCTACGAGCAGTACTTC
V: TRBV27; size: NA; D: TRBD1; J: TRBJ2-7; CDR3: CASRTGSYEQYF; DNA: TGTGCCAGCAGGACAGGGTCCTACGAGCAGTACTTC
V: TRBV5-8; size: NA; D: NA; J: TRBJ1-4; CDR3: CASLRWTGTQNEKLFF; DNA: TGTGCCAGCCTTAGATGGACCGGGACACAAAATGAAAAACTGTTTTTT
V: TRBV6-5; size: NA; D: NA; J: TRBJ1-1; CDR3: CASSWGGVNTEAFF; DNA: TGTGCCAGCAGTTGGGGGGGCGTGAACACTGAAGCTTTCTTT
V: TRBV7-9; size: NA; D: NA; J: TRBJ1-1; CDR3: CASSLAGAAVEAFF; DNA: TGTGCCAGCAGCTTAGCAGGGGCCGCGGTAGAAGCTTTCTTT
V: TRBV10-3; size: NA; D: NA; J: TRBJ1-2; CDR3: CAISAGSGYTF; DNA: TGTGCCATCAGTGCAGGAAGCGGCTACACCTTC
V: TRBV19; size: NA; D: TRBD1; J: TRBJ2-5; CDR3: CASSITSGQGGETQYF; DNA: TGTGCCAGTAGTATCACCTCAGGACAGGGAGGTGAGACCCAGTACTTC
V: TRBV10-3; size: NA; D: NA; J: TRBJ2-3; CDR3: CAILGRNTDTQYF; DNA: TGTGCCATCCTGGGCAGAAACACAGATACGCAGTATTTT
V: TRBV5-4; size: NA; D: NA; J: TRBJ2-5; CDR3: CASSFGQTQETQYF; DNA: TGTGCCAGCAGCTTTGGACAAACCCAAGAGACCCAGTACTTC
V: TRBV6-1; size: once; D: NA; J: TRBJ1-6; CDR3: CASSEGQGGGFNSPLHF; DNA: TGTGCCAGCAGTGAAGGTCAAGGTGGCGGATTCAATTCACCCCTCCACTTT
V: TRBV29-1; size: few; D: TRBD2; J: TRBJ2-1; CDR3: CSVEFGLAYNEQFF; DNA: TGCAGCGTTGAATTCGGACTAGCTTACAATGAGCAGTTCTTC
V: TRBV5-4; size: NA; D: TRBD1; J: TRBJ1-3; CDR3: CASSLLGQGRSGNTIYF; DNA: TGTGCCAGCAGCTTGCTGGGACAGGGTCGGTCTGGAAACACCATATATTTT
V: TRBV11-3; size: NA; D: TRBD1; J: TRBJ1-1; CDR3: CASSRDRAWNTEAFF; DNA: TGTGCCAGCAGCAGGGACAGGGCATGGAACACTGAAGCTTTCTTT
V: TRBV6-1; size: once; D: TRBD1; J: TRBJ2-1; CDR3: CASSGPGQSYNEQFF; DNA: TGTGCCAGCAGTGGGCCGGGACAGTCCTACAATGAGCAGTTCTTC
V: TRBV10-3; size: NA; D: NA; J: TRBJ2-2; CDR3: CAISELRAGDTGELFF; DNA: TGTGCCATCAGTGAGTTACGGGCAGGGGACACCGGGGAGCTGTTTTTT
V: TRBV12-5; size: few; D: TRBD2; J: TRBJ2-7; CDR3: CASGLGTSDSYEQYF; DNA: TGTGCTAGTGGTTTGGGGACTAGCGACTCCTACGAGCAGTACTTC
V: TRBV7-9; size: NA; D: TRBD2; J: TRBJ2-7; CDR3: CASSSTRPTSAEQYF; DNA: TGTGCCAGCAGCTCCACCCGCCCGACTAGCGCTGAGCAGTACTTC
V: TRBV28; size: once; D: NA; J: TRBJ2-2; CDR3: CASHDSPGTGELFF; DNA: TGTGCCAGCCACGACAGCCCTGGCACCGGGGAGCTGTTTTTT
V: TRBV5-1; size: NA; D: NA; J: TRBJ2-1; CDR3: CASSLVSYNEQFF; DNA: TGCGCCAGCAGCTTGGTTAGTTACAATGAGCAGTTCTTC